This TCR beta chain originates from a study of control samples from healthy donors and cancer patients. Data came from immunoSEQ multiplex PCR; TCRdb stores just in-frame clones and leaves some out. The profile shows over 200,000 clones, roughly 87% of them singletons. Looked up from germline, CDR1 is SQVTM and CDR2 is ANQGSEA. Trimming removed 7 bases at V and 3 bases at J, with 13 bases between. This CDR3 is built from 13 residues. The sequence derives from a woman aged 55-70 years with lung cancer. Source material: PBMCs. J is TRBJ2-1 and V is TRBV29-1, with D unclear. Written as DNA, the CDR3 is TGCAGCGCCAACGAGGACGGCTACAATGAGCAGTTCTTC. It translates to CSANEDGYNEQFF.